This T cell receptor (beta chain) originates from a study of control samples from healthy donors and cancer patients. Germline CDR1 reads KGHSH; CDR2 reads LQKENI. CDR3 length: 13 amino acids. V shed 5 bases and J 5 bases; nucleotides not matched to a gene: 5. Produced via immunoSEQ multiplex PCR; TCRdb's table is partial and in-frame only. The table includes 100,000 to 150,000 clones, 85% to 95% detected once. This sequence joins TRBV18 and TRBJ2-5; 7 nucleotides agree with TRBD2. The TCR comes from an older man with head and neck cancer. Sample: PBMCs. The CDR3 nucleotides read TGTGCCAGCTCAAGCGGGGTGGAGGAGACCCAGTACTTC. Protein product: CASSSGVEETQYF.